The 13 T cell receptor beta chains presented below share a single source sample, sequenced in a study of molecular identifiers for immune sequencing clone quantification. Via MiXCR, TCRdb re-called the PCR reads, giving one row per CDR3 protein. The sample lists around 460,000 distinct CDR3 sequences; over 20% were seen once. What was sequenced was naive CD8+ T cells from blood, with Jurkat cell RNA spiked in. Subset: FACS-sorted CD8+CD4-CCR7+CD45RA+ naive T cells. The receptors stem from a human donor in good health. Some libraries in this study had Jurkat cell RNA spiked in.

This clonotype was observed many times. The V and J genes are TRBV4-1 and TRBJ2-5; TRBD2 matches 11 bases. There are 18 residues in the CDR3. The junction had 12 bases not matched to a gene; V was cut back by 2 bases and J by 4 bases. Per germline, CDR1 MGHRA and CDR2 YSYEKL. The CDR3 loop is CASSQISASGGSRETQYF. DNA for the CDR3: TGCGCCAGCAGCCAAATAAGCGCTAGCGGGGGGTCCAGAGAGACCCAGTACTTC.

Note on this clonotype: A clone one base away is much larger, so this may be a read error. The rearrangement uses TRBV27 and TRBJ1-1, with TRBD1 identical over 7 bases. V shed 4 bases and J 3 bases; nucleotides not matched to a gene: 11. Germline lookup yields CDR1 MNHEY and CDR2 SMNVEV (reference sequence). The CDR3 is 16 residues long. For the CDR3, the DNA is TGTGCCAGCAGTTCCCCCCGGGACAGTGAAGACACTGAAGCTTTCTTT. Its translation is CASSSPRDSEDTEAFF.

This clonotype was found many times. This chain joins TRBV28 and TRBJ2-7; 10 nucleotides match TRBD1. The CDR3 is 18 residues long. CDR1 and CDR2 from the germline V gene are MDHEN and SYDVKM. The ends lost 5 bases at V and 0 bases at J; junction bases unmatched: 13. The CDR3 DNA follows: TGTGCCAGCAGTACCAAACCCCCGGGACAGGGGAACTCCTACGAGCAGTACTTC. This codes for CASSTKPPGQGNSYEQYF.

This clonotype was recorded many times. The chain combines TRBV4-3 with TRBJ1-1, with unresolved D. Germline V gene lookup returns CDR1 LGHNA and CDR2 YSLEER. The CDR3 runs 14 residues. Trimming left V 2 bases short and J 4 bases short, with 11 bases between. Here the CDR3 reads CASSQSAGSTEAFF. The CDR3 nucleotides are TGCGCCAGCAGCCAAAGTGCGGGGAGCACTGAAGCTTTCTTT.

This sequence joins TRBV6-5 and TRBJ1-1; the D gene is possibly TRBD1 (5 bases). The CDR3 runs 13 residues. V lost 6 bases, J lost 1 base, and 9 bases lay in between. Germline lookup yields CDR1 MNHEY and CDR2 SVGAGI. The CDR3 spells CASRPGTNTEAFF. CDR3 DNA sequence: TGTGCCAGCAGACCGGGGACGAACACTGAAGCTTTCTTT.

This clonotype was observed a handful of times. V and J are TRBV11-3 and TRBJ2-7, with 10 nucleotides matching TRBD1. V dropped 5 bases and J dropped 2; count of bases not matched to a gene: 3. The CDR3 loop spans 14 amino acids. Germline CDR1 is SGHNT and CDR2 is YENEEA. This CDR3 is CASSVGQGTYEQYF. CDR3 in DNA: TGTGCCAGCAGCGTGGGACAGGGGACCTACGAGCAGTACTTC.

The chain is built from TRBV20-1 and TRBJ2-5, with D uncertain. V lost 6 bases and J 0 bases, leaving 11 bases between the germline ends. In germline, CDR1 is DFQATT, CDR2 SNEGSKA (reference sequence). The CDR3 length is 13 residues. The CDR3 is CSATSTYQETQYF. The CDR3 nucleotides read TGCAGTGCCACTTCGACTTACCAAGAGACCCAGTACTTC.

This clonotype showed up many times. The chain combines TRBV7-9 with TRBJ2-5; TRBD1 matches 7 bases. V was clipped by 7 bases and J by 3 bases; unmatched bases: 2. Germline V CDR1 and CDR2: SEHNR, FQNEAQ (reference sequence). There are 12 residues in the CDR3. CDR3 residues: CASIGQEETQYF. In nucleotides, the CDR3 is TGTGCCAGCATCGGACAGGAAGAGACCCAGTACTTC. Drawing the rest from reference TRBV7-9 and TRBJ2-5, the complete variable domain is DTGVSQNPRHKITKRGQNVTFRCDPISEHNRLYWYRQTLGQGPEFLTYFQNEAQLEKSRLLSDRFSAERPKGSFSTLEIQRTEQGDSAMYLCASIGQEETQYFGPGTRLLVL.

This clonotype was seen many times. The V gene is TRBV4-3, the J gene TRBJ1-1, with D hard to call. Germline-derived CDR1 and CDR2 are LGHNA and YSLEER. V lost 0 bases, J lost 1 base, and 12 bases lay in between. This CDR3 has 16 residues. The CDR3 region has the DNA TGCGCCAGCAGCCAAGAGAGGTCAGGCGCGAACACTGAAGCTTTCTTT. Amino acids: CASSQERSGANTEAFF.

V usage is TRBV11-2 and J usage is TRBJ2-7, with no clear D. V was trimmed by 1 base and J by 9 bases, leaving 7 bases between them. The germline gives CDR1 SGHAT, CDR2 FQNNGV. The CDR3 loop spans 11 amino acids. CDR3 sequence reads: CASSLVTRQYF. The CDR3 nucleotides are TGTGCCAGCAGCTTAGTGACCCGGCAGTACTTC.

Regarding this clonotype: This sequence may be a read error, since a much larger clone differs from it by one base. This chain joins TRBV19 and TRBJ1-6; D not resolved. Germline assignment: CDR1 LNHDA and CDR2 SQIVND (reference sequence). CDR3 length: 15 amino acids. DNA for the CDR3: TGTGCCGGTAGTTCAGACACAAAGTTGAATTCACCCCTCCACTTT. It is translated as CAGSSDTKLNSPLHF.

This clonotype was counted ten times or more. The chain employs TRBV28 and TRBJ2-5; D is unresolved. Germline V gene sequence: CDR1 MDHEN, CDR2 SYDVKM. V dropped 1 base and J dropped 2 bases, with 8 bases sitting between them. The CDR3 is 14 residues long. CDR3 coding DNA: TGTGCCAGCAGTTTATATGCAGAACAAGAGACCCAGTACTTC. Translated, it gives CASSLYAEQETQYF.

In its sample, this clonotype was seen a few times. This chain uses TRBV7-2 with TRBJ2-7; the match to TRBD2 covers 8 bases. CDR3 length equals 16 residues. In germline, CDR1 is SGHTA, CDR2 FQGNSA. V was pared by 5 bases and J by 5 bases, with 14 bases of the junction left unmatched. The CDR3 DNA sequence: TGTGCCAGCAGCCAGGCGGGCGGGGGGATCCTCCACGAGCAGTACTTC. Translating it yields CASSQAGGGILHEQYF.